This T cell receptor (beta chain) was recovered during a study of cytomegalovirus exposure and HLA in healthy donors. PCR used 60 Vbeta primers and 13 Jbeta primers. Only in-frame clones appear in the TCRdb table, and some are missing; sequencing was by immunoSEQ multiplex PCR. Among fewer than 200,000 clones, roughly 80% were seen once, and the ten largest hold about 4.4%. After removal of 10 bases from V and 2 bases from J, the junction contained 5 bases not matched to a gene. The V gene's germline CDR1 is SGHVS and CDR2 FQNEAQ. This CDR3 contains 14 residues. The specimen was PBMCs. The V and J genes are TRBV7-8 and TRBJ2-7, with TRBD2 identical over 13 bases. This clonotype was sampled from a woman aged 45-59 years in good health and CMV-seropositive. CDR3 sequence: CATRGLAGTYEQYF. In DNA form, the CDR3 reads TGTGCCACCAGGGGACTAGCGGGGACCTACGAGCAGTACTTC.